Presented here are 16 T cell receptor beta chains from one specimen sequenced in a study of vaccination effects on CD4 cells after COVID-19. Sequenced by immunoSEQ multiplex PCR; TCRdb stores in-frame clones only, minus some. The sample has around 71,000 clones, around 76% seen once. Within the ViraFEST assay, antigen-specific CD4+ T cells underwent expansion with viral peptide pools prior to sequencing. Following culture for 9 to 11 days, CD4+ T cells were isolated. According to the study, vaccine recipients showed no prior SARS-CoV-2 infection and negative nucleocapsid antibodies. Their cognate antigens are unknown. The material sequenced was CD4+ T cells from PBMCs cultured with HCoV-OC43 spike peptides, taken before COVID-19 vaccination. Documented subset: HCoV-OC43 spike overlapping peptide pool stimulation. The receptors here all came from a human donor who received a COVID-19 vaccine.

The CDR3 loop reads CATSDRGAISYNEQFF. CDR3 in DNA: TGTGCCACCAGTGACCGGGGGGCCATCTCCTACAATGAGCAGTTCTTC. The chain uses TRBV24-1 and TRBJ2-1; D is possibly TRBD2 (7 bases). Between the trimmed V and J ends, which lost 4 bases and 0 bases, there was a span of 12 bases. Germline values: CDR1 KGHDR, CDR2 SFDVKD. This CDR3 is built from 16 residues.

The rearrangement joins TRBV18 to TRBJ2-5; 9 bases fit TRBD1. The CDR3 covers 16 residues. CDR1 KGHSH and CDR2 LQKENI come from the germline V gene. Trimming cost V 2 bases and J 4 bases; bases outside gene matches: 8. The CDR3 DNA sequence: TGTGCCAGCTCACCAGCCTCGGGACAGGGTACAGAGACCCAGTACTTC. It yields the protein CASSPASGQGTETQYF.

CDR3 nucleotides: TGTGCCAGCTCACCAACGGGGGCAGGGGTTCGCACTGAAGCTTTCTTT. The encoded protein is CASSPTGAGVRTEAFF. V is TRBV18 and J is TRBJ1-1; tentative D call: TRBD1 (6 bases). The germline V gene has CDR1 KGHSH and CDR2 LQKENI. The CDR3 runs 16 residues. The V and J ends lost 2 bases and 4 bases respectively, with 17 bases between them.

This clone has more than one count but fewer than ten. The CDR3 nucleotides read TGCAGCGTTGTCGGACAGAACTCTGGAAACACCATATATTTT. It codes for CSVVGQNSGNTIYF. This chain joins TRBV29-1 and TRBJ1-3; maybe TRBD1 (6 bases). Trimming removed 4 bases at V and 0 bases at J, with 10 bases between. This CDR3 contains 14 residues. From germline, CDR1 is SQVTM and CDR2 ANQGSEA.

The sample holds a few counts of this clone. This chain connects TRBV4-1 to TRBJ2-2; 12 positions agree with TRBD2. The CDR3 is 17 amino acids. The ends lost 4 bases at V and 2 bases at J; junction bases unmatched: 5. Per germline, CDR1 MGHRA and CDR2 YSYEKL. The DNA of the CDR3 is TGCGCCAGCAGCCTCGGACTAGCGGGACTCAACACCGGGGAGCTGTTTTTT. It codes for CASSLGLAGLNTGELFF.

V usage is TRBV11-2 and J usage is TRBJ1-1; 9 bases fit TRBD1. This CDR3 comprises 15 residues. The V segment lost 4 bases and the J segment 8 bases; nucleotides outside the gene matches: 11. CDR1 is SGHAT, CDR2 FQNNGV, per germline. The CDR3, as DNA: TGTGCCAGCAGCTCAACCGGAACAGGGGGCGGGGAAGCTTTCTTT. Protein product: CASSSTGTGGGEAFF.

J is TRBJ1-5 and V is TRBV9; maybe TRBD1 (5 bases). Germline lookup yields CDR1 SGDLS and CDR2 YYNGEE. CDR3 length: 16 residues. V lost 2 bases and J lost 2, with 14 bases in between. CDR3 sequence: CASSVRLGVGNQPQHF. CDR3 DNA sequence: TGTGCCAGCAGCGTTAGATTGGGGGTAGGCAATCAGCCCCAGCATTTT.

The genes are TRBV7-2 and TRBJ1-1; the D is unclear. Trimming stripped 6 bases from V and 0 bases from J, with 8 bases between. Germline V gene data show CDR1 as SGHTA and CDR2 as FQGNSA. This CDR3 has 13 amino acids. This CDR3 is CASSRRMNTEAFF. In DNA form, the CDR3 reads TGTGCCAGCAGTAGAAGGATGAACACTGAAGCTTTCTTT. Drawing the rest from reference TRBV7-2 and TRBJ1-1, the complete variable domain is GAGVSQSPSNKVTEKGKDVELRCDPISGHTALYWYRQSLGQGLEFLIYFQGNSAPDKSGLPSDRFSAERTGGSVSTLTIQRTQQEDSAVYLCASSRRMNTEAFFGQGTRLTVV.

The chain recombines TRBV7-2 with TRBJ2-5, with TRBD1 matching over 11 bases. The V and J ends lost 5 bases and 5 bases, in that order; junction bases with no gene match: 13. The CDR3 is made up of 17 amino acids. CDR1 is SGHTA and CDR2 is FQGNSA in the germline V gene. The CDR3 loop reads CASSPGPGTGGYETQYF. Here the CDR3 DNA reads TGTGCCAGCAGCCCAGGCCCGGGGACAGGGGGTTACGAGACCCAGTACTTC.

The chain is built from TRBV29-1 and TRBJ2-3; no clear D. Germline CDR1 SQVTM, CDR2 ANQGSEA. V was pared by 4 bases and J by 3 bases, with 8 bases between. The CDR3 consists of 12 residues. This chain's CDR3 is CSVAAPTDTQYF. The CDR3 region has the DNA TGCAGCGTTGCGGCACCTACAGATACGCAGTATTTT.

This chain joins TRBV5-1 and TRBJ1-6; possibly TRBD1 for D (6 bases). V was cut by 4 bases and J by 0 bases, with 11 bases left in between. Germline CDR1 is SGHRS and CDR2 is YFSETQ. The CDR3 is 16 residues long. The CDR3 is CASSNSGDSYNSPLHF. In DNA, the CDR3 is TGCGCCAGCAGCAATTCAGGGGACTCCTATAATTCACCCCTCCACTTT. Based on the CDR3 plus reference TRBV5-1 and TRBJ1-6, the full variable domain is KAGVTQTPRYLIKTRGQQVTLSCSPISGHRSVSWYQQTPGQGLQFLFEYFSETQRNKGNFPGRFSGRQFSNSRSEMNVSTLELGDSALYLCASSNSGDSYNSPLHFGNGTRLTVT.

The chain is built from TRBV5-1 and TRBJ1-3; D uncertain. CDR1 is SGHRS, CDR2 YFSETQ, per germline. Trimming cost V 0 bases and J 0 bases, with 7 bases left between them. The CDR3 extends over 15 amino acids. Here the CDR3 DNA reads TGCGCCAGCAGCTTGGGGGGAGTCTCTGGAAACACCATATATTTT. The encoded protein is CASSLGGVSGNTIYF.

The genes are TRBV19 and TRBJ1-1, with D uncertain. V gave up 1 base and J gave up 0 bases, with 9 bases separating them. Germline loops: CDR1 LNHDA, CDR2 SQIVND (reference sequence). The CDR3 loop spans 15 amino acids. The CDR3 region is CASSIVAGLNTEAFF. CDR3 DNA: TGTGCCAGTAGTATAGTAGCCGGCCTGAACACTGAAGCTTTCTTT.

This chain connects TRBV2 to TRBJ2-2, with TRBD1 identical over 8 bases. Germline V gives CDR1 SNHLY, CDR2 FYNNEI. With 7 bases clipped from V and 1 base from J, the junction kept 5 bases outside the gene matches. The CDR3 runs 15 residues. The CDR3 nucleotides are TGTGCCAGCACAGGGGGGACAGGGAACACCGGGGAGCTGTTTTTT. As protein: CASTGGTGNTGELFF.

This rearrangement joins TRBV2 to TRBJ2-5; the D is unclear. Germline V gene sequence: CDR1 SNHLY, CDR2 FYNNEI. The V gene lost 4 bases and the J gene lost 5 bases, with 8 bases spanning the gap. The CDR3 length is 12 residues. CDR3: CASSGPYETQYF. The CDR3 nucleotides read TGTGCCAGCAGTGGACCTTATGAGACCCAGTACTTC.

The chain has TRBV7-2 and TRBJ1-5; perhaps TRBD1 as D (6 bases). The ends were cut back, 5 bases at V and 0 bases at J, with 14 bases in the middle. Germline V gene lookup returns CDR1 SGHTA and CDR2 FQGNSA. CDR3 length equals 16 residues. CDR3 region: CASSIPRGLSNQPQHF. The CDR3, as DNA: TGTGCCAGCAGCATACCCAGGGGTCTTAGCAATCAGCCCCAGCATTTT.